This TCR beta chain was obtained from a study of cytomegalovirus exposure and HLA in healthy donors. Whole-study results and caveats: A reported reduction in N-insertions relative to the roughly 700-donor mean was seen in an Asian-associated ancestry cluster in a later analysis.

In regard to this clone: What it binds is unknown.

The PCR made use of 60 Vbeta and 13 Jbeta primers. Here immunoSEQ multiplex PCR was the method, and the copy in TCRdb shows in-frame clones only, minus some. The data hold about 140,000 clones, with around 80% observed a single time. This CDR3 spans 16 amino acids. The germline V gene encodes CDR1 SGHTA and CDR2 FQGNSA. V gave up 1 base and J gave up 7 bases; unmatched junction bases: 3. What was sequenced was PBMCs. The V call is TRBV7-2, the J call TRBJ2-4; 14 positions match TRBD2. This clonotype was obtained from a man aged 40-49 years in good health and CMV-seronegative. CDR3 sequence (DNA): TGTGCCAGCAGCTTAGGACTAGCGGGGGGGAGTAACATTCAGTACTTC. Protein product: CASSLGLAGGSNIQYF.